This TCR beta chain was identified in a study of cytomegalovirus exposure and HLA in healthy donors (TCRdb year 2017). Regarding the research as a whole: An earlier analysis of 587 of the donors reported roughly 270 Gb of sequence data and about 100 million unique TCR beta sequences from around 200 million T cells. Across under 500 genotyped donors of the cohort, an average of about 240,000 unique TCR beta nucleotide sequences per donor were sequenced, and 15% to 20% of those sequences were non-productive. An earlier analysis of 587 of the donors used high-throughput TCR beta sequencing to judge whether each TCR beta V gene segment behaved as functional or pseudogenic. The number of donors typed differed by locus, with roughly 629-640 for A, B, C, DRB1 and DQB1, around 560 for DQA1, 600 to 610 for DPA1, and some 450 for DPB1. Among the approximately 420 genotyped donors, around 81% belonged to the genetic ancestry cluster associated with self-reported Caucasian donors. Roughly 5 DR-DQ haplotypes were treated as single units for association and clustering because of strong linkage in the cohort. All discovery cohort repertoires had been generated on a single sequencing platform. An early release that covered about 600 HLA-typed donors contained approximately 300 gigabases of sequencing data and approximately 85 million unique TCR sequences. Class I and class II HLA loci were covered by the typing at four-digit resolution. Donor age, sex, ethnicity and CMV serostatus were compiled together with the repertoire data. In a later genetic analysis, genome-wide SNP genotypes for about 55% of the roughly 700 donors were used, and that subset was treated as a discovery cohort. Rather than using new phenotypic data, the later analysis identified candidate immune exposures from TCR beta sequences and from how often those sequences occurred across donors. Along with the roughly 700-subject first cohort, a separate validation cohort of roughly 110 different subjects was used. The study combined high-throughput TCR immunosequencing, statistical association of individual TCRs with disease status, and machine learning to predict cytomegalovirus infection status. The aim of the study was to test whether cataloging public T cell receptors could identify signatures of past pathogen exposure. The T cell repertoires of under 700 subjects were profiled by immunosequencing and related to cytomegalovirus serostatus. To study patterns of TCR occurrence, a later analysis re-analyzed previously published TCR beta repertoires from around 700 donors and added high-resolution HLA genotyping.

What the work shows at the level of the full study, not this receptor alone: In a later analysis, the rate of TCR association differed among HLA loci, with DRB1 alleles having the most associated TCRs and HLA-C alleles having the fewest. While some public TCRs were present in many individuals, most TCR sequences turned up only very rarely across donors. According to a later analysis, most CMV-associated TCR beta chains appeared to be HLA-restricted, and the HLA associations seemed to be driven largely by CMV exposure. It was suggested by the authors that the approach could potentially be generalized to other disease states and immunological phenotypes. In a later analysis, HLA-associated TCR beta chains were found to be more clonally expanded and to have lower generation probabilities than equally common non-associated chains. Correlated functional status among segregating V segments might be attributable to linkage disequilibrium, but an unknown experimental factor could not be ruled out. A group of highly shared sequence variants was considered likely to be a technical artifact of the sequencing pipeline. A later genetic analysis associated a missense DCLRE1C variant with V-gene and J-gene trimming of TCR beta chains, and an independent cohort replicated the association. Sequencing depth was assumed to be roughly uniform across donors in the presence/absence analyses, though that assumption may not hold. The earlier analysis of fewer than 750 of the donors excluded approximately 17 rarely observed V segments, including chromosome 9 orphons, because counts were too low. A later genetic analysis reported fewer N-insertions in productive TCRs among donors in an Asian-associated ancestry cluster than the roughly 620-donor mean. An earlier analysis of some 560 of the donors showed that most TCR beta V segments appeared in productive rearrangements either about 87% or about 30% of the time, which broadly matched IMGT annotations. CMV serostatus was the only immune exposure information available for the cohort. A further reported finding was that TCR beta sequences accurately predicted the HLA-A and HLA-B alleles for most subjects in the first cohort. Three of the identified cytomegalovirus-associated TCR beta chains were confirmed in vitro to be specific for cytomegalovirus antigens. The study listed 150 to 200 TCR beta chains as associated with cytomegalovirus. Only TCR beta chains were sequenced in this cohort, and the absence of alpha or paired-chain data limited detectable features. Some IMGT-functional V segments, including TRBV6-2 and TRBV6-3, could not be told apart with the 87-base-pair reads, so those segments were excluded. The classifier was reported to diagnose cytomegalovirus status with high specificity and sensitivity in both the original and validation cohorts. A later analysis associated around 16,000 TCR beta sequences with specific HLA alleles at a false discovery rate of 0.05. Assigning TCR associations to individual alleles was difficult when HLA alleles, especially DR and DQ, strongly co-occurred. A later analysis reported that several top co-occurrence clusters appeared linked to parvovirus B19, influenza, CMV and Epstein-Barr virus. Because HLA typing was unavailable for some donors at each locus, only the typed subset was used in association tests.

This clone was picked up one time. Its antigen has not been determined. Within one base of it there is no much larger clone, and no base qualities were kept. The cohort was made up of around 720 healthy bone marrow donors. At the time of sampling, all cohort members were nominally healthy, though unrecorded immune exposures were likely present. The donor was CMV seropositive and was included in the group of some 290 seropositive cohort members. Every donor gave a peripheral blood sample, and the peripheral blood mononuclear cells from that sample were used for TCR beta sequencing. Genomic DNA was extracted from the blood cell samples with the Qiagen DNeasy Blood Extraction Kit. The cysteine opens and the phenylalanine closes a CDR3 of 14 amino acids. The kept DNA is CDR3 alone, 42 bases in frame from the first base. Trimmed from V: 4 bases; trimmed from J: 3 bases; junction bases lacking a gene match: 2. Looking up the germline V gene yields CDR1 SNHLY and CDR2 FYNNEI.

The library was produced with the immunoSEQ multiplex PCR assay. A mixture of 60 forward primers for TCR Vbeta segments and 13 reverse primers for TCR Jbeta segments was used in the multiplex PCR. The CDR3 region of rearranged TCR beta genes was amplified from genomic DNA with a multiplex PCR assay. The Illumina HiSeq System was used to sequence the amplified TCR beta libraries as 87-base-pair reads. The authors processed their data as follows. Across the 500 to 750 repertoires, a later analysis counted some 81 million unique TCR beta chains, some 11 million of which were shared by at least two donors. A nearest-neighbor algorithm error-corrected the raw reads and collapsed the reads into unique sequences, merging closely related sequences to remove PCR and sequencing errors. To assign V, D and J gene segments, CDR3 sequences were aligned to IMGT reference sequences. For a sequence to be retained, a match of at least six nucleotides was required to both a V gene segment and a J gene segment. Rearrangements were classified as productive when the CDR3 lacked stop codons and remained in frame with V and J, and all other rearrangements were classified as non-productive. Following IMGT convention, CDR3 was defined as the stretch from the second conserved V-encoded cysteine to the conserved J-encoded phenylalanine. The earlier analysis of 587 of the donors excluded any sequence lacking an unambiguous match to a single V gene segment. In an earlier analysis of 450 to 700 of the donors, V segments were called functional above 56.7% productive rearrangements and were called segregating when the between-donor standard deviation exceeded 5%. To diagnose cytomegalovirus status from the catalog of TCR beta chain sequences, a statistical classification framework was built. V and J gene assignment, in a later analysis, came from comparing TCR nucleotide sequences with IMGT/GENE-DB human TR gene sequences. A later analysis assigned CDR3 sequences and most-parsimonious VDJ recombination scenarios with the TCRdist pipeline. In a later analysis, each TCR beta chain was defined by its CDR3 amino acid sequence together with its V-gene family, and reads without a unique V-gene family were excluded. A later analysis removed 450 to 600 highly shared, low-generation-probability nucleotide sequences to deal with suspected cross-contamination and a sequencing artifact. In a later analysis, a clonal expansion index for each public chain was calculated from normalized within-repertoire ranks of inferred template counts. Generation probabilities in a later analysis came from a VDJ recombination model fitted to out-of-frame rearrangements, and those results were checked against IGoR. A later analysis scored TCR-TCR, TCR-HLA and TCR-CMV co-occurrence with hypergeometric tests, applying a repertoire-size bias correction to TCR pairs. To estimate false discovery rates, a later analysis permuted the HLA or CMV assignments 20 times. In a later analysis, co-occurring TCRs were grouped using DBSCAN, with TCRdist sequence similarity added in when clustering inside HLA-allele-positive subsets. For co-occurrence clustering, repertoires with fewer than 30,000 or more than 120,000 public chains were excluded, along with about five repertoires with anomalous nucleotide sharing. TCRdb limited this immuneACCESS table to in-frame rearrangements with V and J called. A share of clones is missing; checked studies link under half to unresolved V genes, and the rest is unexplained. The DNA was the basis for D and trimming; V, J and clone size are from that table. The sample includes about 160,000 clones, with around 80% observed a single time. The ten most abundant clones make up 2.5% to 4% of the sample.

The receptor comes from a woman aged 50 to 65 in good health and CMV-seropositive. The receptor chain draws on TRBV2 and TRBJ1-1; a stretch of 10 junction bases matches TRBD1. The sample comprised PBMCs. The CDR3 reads CASSGQGADTEAFF. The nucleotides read TGTGCCAGCAGTGGACAGGGGGCGGACACTGAAGCTTTCTTT.